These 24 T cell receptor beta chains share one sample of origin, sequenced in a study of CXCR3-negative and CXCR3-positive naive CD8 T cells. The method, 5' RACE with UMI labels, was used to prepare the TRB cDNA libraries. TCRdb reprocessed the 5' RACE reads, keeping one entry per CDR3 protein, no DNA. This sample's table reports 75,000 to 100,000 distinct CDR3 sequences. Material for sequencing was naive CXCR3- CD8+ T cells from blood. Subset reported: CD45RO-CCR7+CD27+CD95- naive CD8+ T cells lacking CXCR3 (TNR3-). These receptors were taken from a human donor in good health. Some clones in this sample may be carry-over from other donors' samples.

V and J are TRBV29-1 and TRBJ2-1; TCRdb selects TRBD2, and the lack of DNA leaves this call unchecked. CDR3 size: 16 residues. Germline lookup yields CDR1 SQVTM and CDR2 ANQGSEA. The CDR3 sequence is CSVEEGLAGGPNEQFF.

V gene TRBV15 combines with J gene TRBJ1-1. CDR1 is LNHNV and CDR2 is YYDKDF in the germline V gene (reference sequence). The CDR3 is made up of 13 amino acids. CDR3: CATSGSTNTEAFF.

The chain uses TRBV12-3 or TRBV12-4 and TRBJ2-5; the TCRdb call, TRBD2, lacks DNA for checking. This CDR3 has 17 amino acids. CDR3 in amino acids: CASSPSSLGHPQETQYF.

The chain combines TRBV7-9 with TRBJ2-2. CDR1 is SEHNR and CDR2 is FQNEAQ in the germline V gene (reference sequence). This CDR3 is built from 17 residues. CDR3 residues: CASSLVGYWLNTGELFF. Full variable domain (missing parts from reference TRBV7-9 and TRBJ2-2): DTGVSQNPRHKITKRGQNVTFRCDPISEHNRLYWYRQTLGQGPEFLTYFQNEAQLEKSRLLSDRFSAERPKGSFSTLEIQRTEQGDSAMYLCASSLVGYWLNTGELFFGEGSRLTVL.

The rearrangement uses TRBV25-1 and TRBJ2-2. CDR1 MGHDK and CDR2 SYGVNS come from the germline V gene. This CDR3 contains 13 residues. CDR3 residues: CASSRTYTGELFF.

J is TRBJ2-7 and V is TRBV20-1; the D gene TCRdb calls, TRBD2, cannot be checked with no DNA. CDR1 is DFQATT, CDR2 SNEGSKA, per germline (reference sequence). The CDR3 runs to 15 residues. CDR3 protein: CSAERASGITYEQYF.

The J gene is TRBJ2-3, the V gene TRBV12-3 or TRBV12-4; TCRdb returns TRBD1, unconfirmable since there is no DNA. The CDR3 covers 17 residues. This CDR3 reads CASTPLGGAGATDTQYF.

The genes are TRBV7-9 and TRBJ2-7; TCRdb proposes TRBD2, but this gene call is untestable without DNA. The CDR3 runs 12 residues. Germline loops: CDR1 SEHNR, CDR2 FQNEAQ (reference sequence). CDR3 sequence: CASSLEAGEQYF.

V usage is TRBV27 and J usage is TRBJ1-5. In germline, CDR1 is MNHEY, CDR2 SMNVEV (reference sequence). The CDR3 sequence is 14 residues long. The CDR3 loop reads CASSLGVTYQPQHF.

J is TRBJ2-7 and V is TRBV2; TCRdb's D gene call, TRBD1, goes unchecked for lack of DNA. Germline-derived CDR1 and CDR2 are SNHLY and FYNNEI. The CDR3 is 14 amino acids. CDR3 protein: CASSEGGQNYEQYF.

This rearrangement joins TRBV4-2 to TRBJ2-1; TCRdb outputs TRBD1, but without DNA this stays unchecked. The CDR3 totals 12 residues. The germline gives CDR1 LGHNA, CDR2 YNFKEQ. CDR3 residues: CASSQDNWGEFF.

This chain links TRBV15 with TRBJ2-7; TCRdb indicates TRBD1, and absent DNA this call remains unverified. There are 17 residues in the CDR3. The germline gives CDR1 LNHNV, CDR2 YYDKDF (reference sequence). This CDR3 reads CATSRQDPRGRAYEQYF.

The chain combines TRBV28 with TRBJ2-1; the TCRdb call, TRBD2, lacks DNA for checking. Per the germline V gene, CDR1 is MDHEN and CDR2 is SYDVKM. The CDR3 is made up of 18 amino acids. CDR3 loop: CASSPNVADGTRYNEQFF.

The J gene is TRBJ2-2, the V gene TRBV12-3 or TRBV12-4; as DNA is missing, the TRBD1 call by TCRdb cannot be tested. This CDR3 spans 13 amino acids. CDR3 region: CASSHRDTGELFF.

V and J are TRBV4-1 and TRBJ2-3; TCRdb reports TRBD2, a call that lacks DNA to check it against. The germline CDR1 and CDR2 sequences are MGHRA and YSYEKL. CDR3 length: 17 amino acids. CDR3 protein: CASSPLGASGDTDTQYF.

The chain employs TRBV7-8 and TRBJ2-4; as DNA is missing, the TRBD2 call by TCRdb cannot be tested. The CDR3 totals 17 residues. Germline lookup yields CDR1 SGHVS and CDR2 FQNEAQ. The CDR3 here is CASSLVPLAGRPDIQYF. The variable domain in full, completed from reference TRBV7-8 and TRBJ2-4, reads GAGVSQSPRYKVAKRGQDVALRCDPISGHVSLFWYQQALGQGPEFLTYFQNEAQLDKSGLPSDRFFAERPEGSVSTLKIQRTQQEDSAVYLCASSLVPLAGRPDIQYFGAGTRLSVL.

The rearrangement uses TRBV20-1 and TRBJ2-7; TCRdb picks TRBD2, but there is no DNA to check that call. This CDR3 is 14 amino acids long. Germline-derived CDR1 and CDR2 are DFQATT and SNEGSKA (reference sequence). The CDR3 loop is CSAPDGSGVDEQYF.

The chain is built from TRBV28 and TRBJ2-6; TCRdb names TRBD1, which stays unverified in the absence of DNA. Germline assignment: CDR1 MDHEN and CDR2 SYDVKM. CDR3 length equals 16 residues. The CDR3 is CASSLPDRIGANVLTF.

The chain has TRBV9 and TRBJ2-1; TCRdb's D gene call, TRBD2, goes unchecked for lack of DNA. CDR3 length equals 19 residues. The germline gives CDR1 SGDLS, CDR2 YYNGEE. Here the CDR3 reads CASSVAGGRPSGSYNEQFF.

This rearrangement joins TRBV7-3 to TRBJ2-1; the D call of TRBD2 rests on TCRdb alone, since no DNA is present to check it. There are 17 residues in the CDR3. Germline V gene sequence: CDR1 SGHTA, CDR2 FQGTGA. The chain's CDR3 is CASRSSSGVGWMDEQFF.

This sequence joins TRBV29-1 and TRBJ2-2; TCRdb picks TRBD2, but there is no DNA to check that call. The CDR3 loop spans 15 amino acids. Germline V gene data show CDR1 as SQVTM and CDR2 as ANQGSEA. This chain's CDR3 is CSVWTSGGRTGELFF.

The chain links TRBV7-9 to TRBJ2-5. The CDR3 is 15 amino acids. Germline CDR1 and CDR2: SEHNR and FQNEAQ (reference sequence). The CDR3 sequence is CASSLQILYQETQYF.

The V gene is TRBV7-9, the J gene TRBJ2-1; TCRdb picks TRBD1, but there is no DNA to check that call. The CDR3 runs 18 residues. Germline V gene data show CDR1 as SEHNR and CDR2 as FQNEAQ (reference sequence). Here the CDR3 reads CASSYPDGGEGSYNEQFF.

The CDR3 reads CASSYSTGLVQYF. This sequence joins TRBV6-2 or TRBV6-3 and TRBJ2-5; TCRdb outputs TRBD2, but without DNA this stays unchecked. Germline lookup yields CDR1 MNHEY and CDR2 SVGEGT. This CDR3 is 13 amino acids long.